The source of this TCR beta chain is a study of T-cell reconstitution after alpha-beta-depleted transplantation in children. This clonotype came up many times. Unique molecular identifiers were incorporated during preparation of the TCRbeta library. TCRdb re-derived calls from the PCR reads in MiXCR, one entry per CDR3 protein. The sample comprises 780,000 or so distinct CDR3 sequences, about 16% of which are singletons, and about 4.6% rests with the top ten. The CDR3 runs 16 residues. CDR1 is SGHAT and CDR2 is FQNNGV in the germline V gene. With 5 bases clipped from V and 1 base from J, the junction kept 10 bases outside the gene matches.

The receptor comes from a male patient between 10 and 17 years old who had a stem cell transplant for acute lymphoblastic leukemia, so the T cells may come from the graft donor. The V gene is TRBV11-2, the J gene TRBJ2-5; TRBD2 agrees at 7 bases. The sequencing used PBMCs, mostly from graft donor cells, collected 360 days after TCRalphabeta/CD19-depleted stem cell transplant. This CDR3 reads CASSPILLASQETQYF. CDR3 DNA sequence: TGTGCCAGCAGCCCCATCCTACTAGCGTCCCAAGAGACCCAGTACTTC.